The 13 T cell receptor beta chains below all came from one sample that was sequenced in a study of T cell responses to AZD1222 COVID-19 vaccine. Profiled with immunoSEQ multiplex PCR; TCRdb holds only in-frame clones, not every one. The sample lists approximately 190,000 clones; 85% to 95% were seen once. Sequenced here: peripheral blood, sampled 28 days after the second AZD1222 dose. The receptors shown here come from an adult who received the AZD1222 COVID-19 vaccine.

The CDR3 bases are TGTGCCAGTAGAACACAGGGTAGCAATCAGCCCCAGCATTTT. Translation: CASRTQGSNQPQHF. The rearrangement links TRBV19 to TRBJ1-5; a possible D gene is TRBD1 (6 bases). V shed 6 bases and J shed 0 bases, with 9 bases lying between them. The CDR3 has 14 amino acids. Germline CDR1 and CDR2: LNHDA and SQIVND (reference sequence).

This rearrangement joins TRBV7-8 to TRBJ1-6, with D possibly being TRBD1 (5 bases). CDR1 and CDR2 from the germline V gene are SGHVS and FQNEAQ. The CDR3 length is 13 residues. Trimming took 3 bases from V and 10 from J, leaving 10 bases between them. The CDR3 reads CASSFRGGSPLHF. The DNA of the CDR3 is TGTGCCAGCAGCTTCCGGGGGGGATCACCCCTCCACTTT.

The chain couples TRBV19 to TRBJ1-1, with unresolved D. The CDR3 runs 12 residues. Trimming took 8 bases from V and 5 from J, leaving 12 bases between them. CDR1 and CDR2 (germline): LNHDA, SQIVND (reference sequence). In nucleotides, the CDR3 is TGTGCCAGTTCGCTGGGTCGGACTGAAGCTTTCTTT. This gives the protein CASSLGRTEAFF.

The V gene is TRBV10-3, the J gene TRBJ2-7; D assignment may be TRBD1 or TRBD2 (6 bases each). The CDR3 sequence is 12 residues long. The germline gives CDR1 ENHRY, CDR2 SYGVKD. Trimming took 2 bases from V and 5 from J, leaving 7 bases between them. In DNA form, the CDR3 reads TGTGCCATCAGTGAGAGGGGGGACGAGCAGTACTTC. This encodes CAISERGDEQYF.

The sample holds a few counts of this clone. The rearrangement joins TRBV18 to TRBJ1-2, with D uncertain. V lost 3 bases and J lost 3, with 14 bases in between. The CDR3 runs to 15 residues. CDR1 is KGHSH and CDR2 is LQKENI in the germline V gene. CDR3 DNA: TGTGCCAGCTCACCTAATGGAGACTTGCACTATGGCTACACCTTC. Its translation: CASSPNGDLHYGYTF. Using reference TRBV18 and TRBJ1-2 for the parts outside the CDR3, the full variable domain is NAGVMQNPRHLVRRRGQEARLRCSPMKGHSHVYWYRQLPEEGLKFMVYLQKENIIDESGMPKERFSAEFPKEGPSILRIQQVVRGDSAAYFCASSPNGDLHYGYTFGSGTRLTVV.

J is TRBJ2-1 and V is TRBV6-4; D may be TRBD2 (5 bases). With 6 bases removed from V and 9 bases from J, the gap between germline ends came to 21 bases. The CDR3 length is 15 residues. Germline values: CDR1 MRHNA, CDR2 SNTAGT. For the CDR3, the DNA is TGTGCCAGCAGCAACACACCAACCCTAGGAGGTGAGCAGTTCTTC. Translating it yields CASSNTPTLGGEQFF.

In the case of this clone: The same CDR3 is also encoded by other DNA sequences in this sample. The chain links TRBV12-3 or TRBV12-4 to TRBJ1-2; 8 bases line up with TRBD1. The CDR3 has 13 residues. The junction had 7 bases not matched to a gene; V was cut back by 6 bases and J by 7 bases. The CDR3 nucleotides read TGTGCCAGCAGCTCCGGGACAGGTCGTGGCTACACCTTC. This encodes CASSSGTGRGYTF.

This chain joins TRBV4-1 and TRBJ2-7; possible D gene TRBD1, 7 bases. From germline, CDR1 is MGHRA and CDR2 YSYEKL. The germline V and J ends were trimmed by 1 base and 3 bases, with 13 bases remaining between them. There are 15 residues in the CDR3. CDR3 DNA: TGCGCCAGCAGCCAAGGCTTCCAGGGGGGCTACGAGCAGTACTTC. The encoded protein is CASSQGFQGGYEQYF.

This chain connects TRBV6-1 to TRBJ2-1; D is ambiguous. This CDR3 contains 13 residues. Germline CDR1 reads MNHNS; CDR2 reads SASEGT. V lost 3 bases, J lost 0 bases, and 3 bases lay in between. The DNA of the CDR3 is TGTGCCAGCAGTGAGGGCTCCTACAATGAGCAGTTCTTC. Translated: CASSEGSYNEQFF.

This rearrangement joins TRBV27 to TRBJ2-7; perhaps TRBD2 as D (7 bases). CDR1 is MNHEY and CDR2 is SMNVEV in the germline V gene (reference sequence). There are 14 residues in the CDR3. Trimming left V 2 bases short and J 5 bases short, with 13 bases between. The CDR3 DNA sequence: TGTGCCAGCAGTTTAAGGCGGGGGCGGGACGAGCAGTACTTC. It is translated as CASSLRRGRDEQYF.

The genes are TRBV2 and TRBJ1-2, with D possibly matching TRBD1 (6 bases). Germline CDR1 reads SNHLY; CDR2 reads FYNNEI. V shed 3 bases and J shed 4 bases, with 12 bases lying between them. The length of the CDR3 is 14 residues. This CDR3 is CASSEDSGIYGYTF. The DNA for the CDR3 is TGTGCCAGCAGTGAGGACAGCGGGATCTATGGCTACACCTTC. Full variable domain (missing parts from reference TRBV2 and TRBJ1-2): EPEVTQTPSHQVTQMGQEVILRCVPISNHLYFYWYRQILGQKVEFLVSFYNNEISEKSEIFDDQFSVERPDGSNFTLKIRSTKLEDSAMYFCASSEDSGIYGYTFGSGTRLTVV.

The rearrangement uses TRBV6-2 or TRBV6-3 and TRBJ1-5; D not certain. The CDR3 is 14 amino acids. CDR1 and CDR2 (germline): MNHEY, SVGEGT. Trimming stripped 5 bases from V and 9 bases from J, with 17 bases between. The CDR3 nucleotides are TGTGCCAGCAGTCTGTCGGCTGCTTTATTGCCCCAGCATTTT. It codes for CASSLSAALLPQHF.

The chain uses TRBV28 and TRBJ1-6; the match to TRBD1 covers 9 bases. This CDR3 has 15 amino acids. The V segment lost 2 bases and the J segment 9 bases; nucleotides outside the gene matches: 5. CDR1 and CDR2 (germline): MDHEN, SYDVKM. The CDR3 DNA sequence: TGTGCCAGCAGTTTACCCGGACAGGGGATTTCACCCCTCCACTTT. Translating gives CASSLPGQGISPLHF.